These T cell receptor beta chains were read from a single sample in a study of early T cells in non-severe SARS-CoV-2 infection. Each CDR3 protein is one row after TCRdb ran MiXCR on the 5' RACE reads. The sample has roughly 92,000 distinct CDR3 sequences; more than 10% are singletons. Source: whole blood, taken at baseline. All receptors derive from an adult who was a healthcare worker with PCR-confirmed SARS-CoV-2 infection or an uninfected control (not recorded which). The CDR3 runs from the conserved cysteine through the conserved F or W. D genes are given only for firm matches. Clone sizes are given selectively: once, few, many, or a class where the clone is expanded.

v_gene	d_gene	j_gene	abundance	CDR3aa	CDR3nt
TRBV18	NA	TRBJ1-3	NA	CASSKVGNTIYF	TGTGCCAGCTCCAAAGTTGGAAACACCATATATTTT
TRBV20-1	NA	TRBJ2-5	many	CSARPLGNLETQYF	TGCAGTGCTAGACCCCTTGGGAATCTAGAGACCCAGTACTTC
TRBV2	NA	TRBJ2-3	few	CASSGDTSTDTQYF	TGTGCCAGCAGTGGGGATACTAGCACAGATACGCAGTATTTT
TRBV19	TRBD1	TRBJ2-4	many	CATTPAEDRGGIQYF	TGTGCCACCACACCAGCCGAGGACAGGGGGGGCATTCAGTACTTC
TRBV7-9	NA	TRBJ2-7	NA	CASSLQTPRRASEQYF	TGTGCCAGCAGCTTACAAACTCCCAGGCGAGCGAGTGAGCAGTACTTC
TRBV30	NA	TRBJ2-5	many	CAWTGARRETQYF	TGTGCCTGGACGGGCGCACGCCGAGAGACCCAGTACTTC
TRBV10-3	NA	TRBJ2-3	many	CAISEKESNTQYF	TGTGCCATCAGTGAAAAAGAGTCCAACACGCAGTATTTT
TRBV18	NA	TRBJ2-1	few	CASSRANNEQFF	TGTGCCAGTTCACGGGCAAACAATGAGCAGTTCTTC
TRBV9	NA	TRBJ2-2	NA	CASSPGRFDTGELFF	TGTGCCAGCAGCCCCGGGAGATTTGACACCGGGGAGCTGTTTTTT
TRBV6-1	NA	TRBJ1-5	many	CASSHTYSNQPQHF	TGTGCCAGCAGTCATACTTATAGCAATCAGCCCCAGCATTTT
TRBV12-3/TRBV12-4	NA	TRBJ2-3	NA	CASRGATDTQYF	TGTGCCAGCAGGGGGGCCACAGATACGCAGTATTTT
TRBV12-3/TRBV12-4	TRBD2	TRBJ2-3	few	CASSPGLAGGPSTDTQYF	TGTGCCAGCAGTCCCGGATTAGCGGGGGGGCCGAGCACAGATACGCAGTATTTT
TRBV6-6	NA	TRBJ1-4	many	CASSYQGTNEKLFF	TGTGCCAGCAGTTACCAGGGGACTAATGAAAAACTGTTTTTT
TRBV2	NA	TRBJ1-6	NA	CASSGDPLANSPLHF	TGTGCCAGCAGTGGGGACCCCCTTGCGAATTCACCCCTCCACTTT
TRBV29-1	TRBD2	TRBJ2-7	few	CSVAGTSGPYEQYF	TGCAGCGTTGCCGGGACTAGCGGCCCCTACGAGCAGTACTTC
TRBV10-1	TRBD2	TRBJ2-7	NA	CASSTSGRYHEQYF	TGCGCCAGCAGCACTAGCGGGAGGTACCACGAGCAGTACTTC
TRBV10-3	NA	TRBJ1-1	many	CAISDGVGLGAFF	TGTGCCATCAGTGACGGGGTAGGCCTGGGAGCTTTCTTT
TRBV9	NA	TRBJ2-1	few	CASRPEGSSYNEQFF	TGTGCCAGCAGGCCAGAGGGGAGCTCCTACAATGAGCAGTTCTTC
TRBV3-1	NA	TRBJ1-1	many	CASSQDRKKAFF	TGTGCCAGCAGCCAGGATCGGAAAAAAGCTTTCTTT
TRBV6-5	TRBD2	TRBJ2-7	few	CASSRGLAGDEQYF	TGTGCCAGCTCCAGGGGCCTAGCGGGAGACGAGCAGTACTTC
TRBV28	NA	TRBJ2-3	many	CASSLFLRGGLTDTQYF	TGTGCCAGCAGTTTGTTCCTCAGGGGGGGCCTAACAGATACGCAGTATTTT
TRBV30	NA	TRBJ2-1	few	CASREGYYNEQFF	TGTGCCTCCCGGGAAGGGTACTACAATGAGCAGTTCTTC
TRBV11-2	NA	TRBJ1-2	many	CASSPRTLAEDYGYTF	TGTGCCAGCAGCCCCCGTACTCTGGCGGAAGACTATGGCTACACCTTC
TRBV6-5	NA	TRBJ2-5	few	CASSPFRPVKGETQYF	TGTGCCAGCAGTCCTTTCCGACCAGTCAAAGGGGAGACCCAGTACTTC
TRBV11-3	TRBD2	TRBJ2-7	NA	CASSLELAMPEQYF	TGTGCCAGCAGCTTAGAACTAGCGATGCCCGAGCAGTACTTC
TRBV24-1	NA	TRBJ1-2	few	CATSEANYGYTF	TGTGCCACCAGTGAAGCTAACTATGGCTACACCTTC
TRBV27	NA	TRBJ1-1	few	CASSIRGGSEAFF	TGTGCCAGCAGCATACGAGGGGGGTCTGAAGCTTTCTTT
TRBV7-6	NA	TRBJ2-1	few	CASSPSGVRANEQFF	TGTGCCAGCAGCCCCAGCGGTGTTCGCGCTAATGAGCAGTTCTTC
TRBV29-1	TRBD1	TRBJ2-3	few	CSVVDRGYTQYF	TGCAGCGTTGTAGACAGGGGGTATACGCAGTATTTT
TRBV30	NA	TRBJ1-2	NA	CAWSRDTTNYGYTF	TGTGCCTGGAGCCGGGACACCACTAACTATGGCTACACCTTC
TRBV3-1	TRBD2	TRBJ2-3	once	CASSQEPSGADTQYF	TGTGCCAGCAGCCAAGAGCCTAGCGGGGCAGATACGCAGTATTTT
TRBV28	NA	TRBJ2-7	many	CASSVGIYEQYF	TGTGCCAGCAGCGTCGGGATCTACGAGCAGTACTTC
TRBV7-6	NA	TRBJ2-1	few	CASSLARNWADNEQFF	TGTGCCAGCAGCTTAGCGCGAAACTGGGCGGACAATGAGCAGTTCTTC
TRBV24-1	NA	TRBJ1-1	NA	CATSGGQLNTEAFF	TGTGCCACCAGTGGCGGACAGCTGAACACTGAAGCTTTCTTT
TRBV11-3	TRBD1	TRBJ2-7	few	CASSLDWETGLYEQYF	TGTGCCAGCAGCTTAGATTGGGAGACAGGGCTCTACGAGCAGTACTTC
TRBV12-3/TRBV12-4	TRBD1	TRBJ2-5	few	CASSGTGVETQYF	TGTGCCAGCAGTGGGACAGGGGTTGAGACCCAGTACTTC
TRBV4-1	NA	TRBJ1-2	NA	CASSQTRTVRYGYTF	TGCGCCAGCAGCCAGACAAGGACAGTTAGATATGGCTACACCTTC
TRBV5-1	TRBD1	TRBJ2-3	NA	CASSLPGQGSTDTQYF	TGCGCCAGCAGCTTACCGGGACAGGGGAGCACAGATACGCAGTATTTT
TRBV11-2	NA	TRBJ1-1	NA	CASSLAARANTEAFF	TGTGCCAGCAGCTTAGCCGCCAGAGCGAACACTGAAGCTTTCTTT
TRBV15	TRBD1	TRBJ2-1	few	CATSGQGPNEQFF	TGTGCCACCAGCGGACAGGGTCCCAATGAGCAGTTCTTC
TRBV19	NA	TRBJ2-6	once	CAGSGTGANVLTF	TGTGCCGGATCAGGGACTGGGGCCAACGTCCTGACTTTC
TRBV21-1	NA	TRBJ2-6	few	CASSTKAKDRGRSGANVLTF	TGTGCCAGCTCTACCAAGGCCAAAGACAGGGGCCGATCTGGGGCCAACGTCCTGACTTTC
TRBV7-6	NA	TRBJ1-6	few	CASSLSGNSPLHF	TGTGCCAGCAGCTTGAGCGGTAATTCACCCCTCCACTTT
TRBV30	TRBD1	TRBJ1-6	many	CACGDRGTNSPLHF	TGTGCCTGTGGGGACAGGGGAACCAATTCACCCCTCCACTTT
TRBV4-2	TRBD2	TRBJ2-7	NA	CASSQGGTSGPYEQYF	TGTGCCAGCAGCCAAGGGGGCACTAGCGGTCCCTACGAGCAGTACTTC
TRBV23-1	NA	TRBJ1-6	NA	CASSHQDLPNSPLHF	TGCGCCAGCAGTCACCAGGACCTACCTAATTCACCCCTCCACTTT
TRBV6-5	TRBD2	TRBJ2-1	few	CASSSLVAGGGNEQFF	TGTGCCAGCAGTTCCTTAGTAGCGGGGGGGGGCAATGAGCAGTTCTTC
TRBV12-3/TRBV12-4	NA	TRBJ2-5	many	CASSPPDWYQETQYF	TGTGCCAGCAGTCCCCCGGACTGGTACCAAGAGACCCAGTACTTC
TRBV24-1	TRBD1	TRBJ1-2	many	CATSDSRTGGYGYTF	TGTGCCACCAGTGACTCCAGGACAGGGGGCTATGGCTACACCTTC
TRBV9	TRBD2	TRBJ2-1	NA	CASGLAGALDEQFF	TGTGCCAGCGGGCTAGCGGGGGCCCTCGATGAGCAGTTCTTC
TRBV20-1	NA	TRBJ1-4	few	CSASRVTNEKLFF	TGCAGTGCATCCAGGGTCACTAATGAAAAACTGTTTTTT
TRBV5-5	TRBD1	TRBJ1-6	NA	CASSVRAGQYNSPLHF	TGTGCCAGCAGCGTCCGGGCGGGACAGTATAATTCACCCCTCCACTTT
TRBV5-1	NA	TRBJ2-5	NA	CASSLEFLEPRTQYF	TGCGCCAGCAGCTTGGAATTCCTGGAACCACGGACCCAGTACTTC
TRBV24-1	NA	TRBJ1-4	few	CATSDSGPGREKLFF	TGTGCCACCAGTGATTCCGGGCCGGGAAGGGAAAAACTGTTTTTT
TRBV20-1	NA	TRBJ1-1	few	CSATGTSGQAFF	TGCAGTGCTACCGGGACATCGGGCCAAGCTTTCTTT
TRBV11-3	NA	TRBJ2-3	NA	CASSLVVAGGTDTQYF	TGTGCCAGCAGCTTAGTAGTGGCAGGGGGCACAGATACGCAGTATTTT
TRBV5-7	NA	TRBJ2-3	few	CASSDRKSTDTQYF	TGTGCCAGCAGCGACAGAAAGAGCACAGATACGCAGTATTTT
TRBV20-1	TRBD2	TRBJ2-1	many	CSAKTSGAYRHNEQFF	TGCAGTGCCAAGACTAGCGGGGCATATCGACACAATGAGCAGTTCTTC